The subject of this entry is one T cell receptor (beta chain). Here immunoSEQ multiplex PCR was the method, and the copy in TCRdb shows in-frame clones only, minus some. The sample includes roughly 86,000 clones, 70% to 90% of them seen just once. The sample comes from a study of OX40 agonist ivuxolimab in advanced cancers. The CDR3 runs 16 residues. Germline loops: CDR1 SGDLS, CDR2 YYNGEE. V lost 0 bases and J lost 1; bases outside the gene matches: 5. V usage is TRBV9 and J usage is TRBJ2-3, with 7 bases aligning to TRBD2. Material: CD4+ or CD8+ T cells sorted from blood, obtained in a trial of the OX40 agonist ivuxolimab. The sequence was collected from an adult with an advanced solid tumor such as melanoma, head and neck, liver or kidney cancer. The CDR3 coding sequence is TGTGCCAGCAGCGTAGATCTCGCGGGGGGCACAGATACGCAGTATTTT. Protein sequence: CASSVDLAGGTDTQYF.